This TCR beta chain came from a study of molecular identifiers for immune sequencing clone quantification. TCR libraries were built in bulk with a published protocol and specific TCR primers. TCRdb called the PCR reads again in MiXCR, with one record for every CDR3 protein. The table has 79,000 or so distinct CDR3 sequences, roughly 25% seen once; the top ten hold 0.78%. Of note for this clonotype: The antigen remains unidentified.

The CDR3 contains 13 residues. Germline V gene sequence: CDR1 LGHNT, CDR2 FRNRAP. The V gene end was trimmed by 9 bases and the J gene end by 4 bases; junction bases not matched to a gene: 6. Whole-study findings and limits: Effector cells kept over 99% of their molecules in clones above 20 RNA copies, while naive cells kept under 1% there.

The chain uses TRBV12-5 and TRBJ2-1; 7 bases are a match to TRBD1. The origin of this receptor is a human donor in good health. Some libraries in this study had Jurkat cell RNA spiked in. Specimen: naive CD8+ T cells from blood, with Jurkat cell RNA spiked in. The sample's subset: FACS-sorted CD8+CD4-CCR7+CD45RA+ naive T cells. The DNA of the CDR3 is TGTGCTAGCACCGGGACAGAGTACAATGAGCAGTTCTTC. It is translated as CASTGTEYNEQFF.